This TCR beta chain originates from a study of monozygotic twins with inflammatory bowel disease. Comments on this clonotype: No antigen is known for it.

General study points: Backing was not found for a single strong signal or clonotype associated with IBD.

Template switching was used to attach UMIs, which incorporated a 6-nucleotide sample barcode. Using the 5' RACE reads, TCRdb records one entry per CDR3 protein without DNA. The sample has around 190,000 distinct CDR3 sequences. Germline assignment: CDR1 MNHNS and CDR2 SASEGT. This CDR3 has 17 residues. This chain joins TRBV6-1 and TRBJ2-5; TCRdb selects TRBD2, and the lack of DNA leaves this call unchecked. The sample was blood. This receptor was identified in a human donor with ulcerative colitis or Crohn's disease, or a healthy co-twin of an affected twin (not recorded which). CDR3 loop: CASSELNWRGGIGTQYF.